These T cell receptor beta chains were read from a single sample in a study of T cell responses to AZD1222 COVID-19 vaccine. TCRdb's copy holds only in-frame clones and misses some; the assay was immunoSEQ multiplex PCR. This table holds 98,000 or so clones, approximately 89% found once. This material consisted of peripheral blood, taken on day 0 of MenACWY control vaccination. These TCRs come from an adult in good health. Both conserved end residues are part of each CDR3. Each record gives: J gene, D gene, clone size, V gene, CDR3 DNA, CDR3 protein. A D gene is named only where the DNA matches it firmly. Clone size is given for some rows only: seen once, a few or many times, or a class if the clone is expanded.

TRBJ2-6 - - TRBV4-3 TGCGCCAGCAGCCAAGCCATCTCTGGGGCCAACGTCCTGACTTTC CASSQAISGANVLTF
TRBJ2-1 - - TRBV2 TGTGCCAGTTCCCTGGACAGGGAGGGGAATGAGCAGTTCTTC CASSLDREGNEQFF
TRBJ1-1 - - TRBV30 TGTGCCTGGAGCTTAGGGCCCGGGAACACTGAAGCTTTCTTT CAWSLGPGNTEAFF
TRBJ1-4 - - TRBV6-5 TGTGCCAGCAGTTCGCCAGGGGAAAAACTGTTTTTT CASSSPGEKLFF
TRBJ1-1 - - TRBV28 TGTGCCAGCAGTTTAGGGCAGTGGAACACTGAAGCTTTCTTT CASSLGQWNTEAFF
TRBJ1-1 - many TRBV27 TGTGCCAGCAGTCCGATTCAGGAGTACTATGAAGCTTTCTTT CASSPIQEYYEAFF
TRBJ1-6 - - TRBV30 TGTGCCTGGAGAGATAATTCACCCCTCCACTTT CAWRDNSPLHF
TRBJ1-5 TRBD1 - TRBV5-6 TGTGCCAGCAGCTATGGACAGGGGGTAGGTAGCAATCAGCCCCAGCATTTT CASSYGQGVGSNQPQHF
TRBJ1-5 - - TRBV6-2/TRBV6-3 TGTGCCAGCAGTTACTCGGGAGGGTATCAGCCCCAGCATTTT CASSYSGGYQPQHF
TRBJ1-1 TRBD1 - TRBV7-9 TGTGCCAGCAGCTTAGCGAGGTTAGACAGGGTGAACACTGAAGCTTTCTTT CASSLARLDRVNTEAFF
TRBJ2-3 - - TRBV5-1 TGCGCCAGCAGCCCGGAGCACAGGCAAAGCGGCACAGATACGCAGTATTTT CASSPEHRQSGTDTQYF
TRBJ2-5 - - TRBV13 TGTGCCAGCAGCTTAGGTGCACAAGAGACCCAGTACTTC CASSLGAQETQYF
TRBJ2-1 - - TRBV12-3/TRBV12-4 TGTGCCAGCAGTTTAGGGGGTAATTATGAGCAGTTCTTC CASSLGGNYEQFF
TRBJ1-1 - once TRBV11-2 TGTGCCAGCAGCCCCCGAGGAGGGCTCACTGAAGCTTTCTTT CASSPRGGLTEAFF
TRBJ2-5 - - TRBV7-9 TGTGCCAGCAGCCCAGCAACTAGAGTTATGGAGACCCAGTACTTC CASSPATRVMETQYF
TRBJ2-1 - few TRBV28 TGTGCCAGCAGTTTATGGGTAGATGAGCAGTTCTTC CASSLWVDEQFF
TRBJ1-1 - - TRBV28 TGTGCCAGCAGCATGGGACGAGGAAACACTGAAGCTTTCTTT CASSMGRGNTEAFF
TRBJ2-3 - - TRBV29-1 TGCAGCGTAAAACGGGGAAGCACAGATACGCAGTATTTT CSVKRGSTDTQYF
TRBJ2-7 TRBD2 once TRBV7-8 TGTGCCAGCAGCTTACTCGGGCGAGGGAGGGGTTACGAGCAGTACTTC CASSLLGRGRGYEQYF